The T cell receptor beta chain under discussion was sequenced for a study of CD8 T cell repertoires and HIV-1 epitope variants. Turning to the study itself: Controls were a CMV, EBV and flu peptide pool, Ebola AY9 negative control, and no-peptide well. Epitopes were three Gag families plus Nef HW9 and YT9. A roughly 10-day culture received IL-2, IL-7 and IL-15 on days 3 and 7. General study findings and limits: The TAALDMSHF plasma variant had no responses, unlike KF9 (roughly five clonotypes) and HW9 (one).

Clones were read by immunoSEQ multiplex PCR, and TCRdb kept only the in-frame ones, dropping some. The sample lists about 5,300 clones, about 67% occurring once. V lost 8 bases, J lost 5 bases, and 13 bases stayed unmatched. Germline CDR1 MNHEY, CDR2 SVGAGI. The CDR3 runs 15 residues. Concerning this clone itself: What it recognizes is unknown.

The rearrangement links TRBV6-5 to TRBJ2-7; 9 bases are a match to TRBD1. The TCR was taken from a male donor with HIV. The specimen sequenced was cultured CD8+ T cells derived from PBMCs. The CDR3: CASADWDRVKDEQYF. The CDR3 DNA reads TGTGCCAGCGCGGATTGGGACAGGGTAAAAGACGAGCAGTACTTC.